The subject of this entry is one TCR beta chain. Libraries were prepared by immunoSEQ multiplex PCR; TCRdb keeps only in-frame clonotypes and omits some of them. Of over 45,000 clones in the sample, roughly 90% are singletons; the top ten hold roughly 1.5%. The CDR3 is made up of 13 amino acids. CDR1 SGHVS and CDR2 FQNEAQ come from the germline V gene. V lost 4 bases and J 5 bases, leaving 8 bases between the germline ends. These data originate in a study of graft-versus-host responses after intestinal transplantation. As for the study in general: Anti-thymocyte globulin induction preceded about three years of tacrolimus and steroid maintenance in all recipients.

V is TRBV7-8 and J is TRBJ2-2, with D perhaps matching TRBD1 (5 bases). Material: PBMCs, obtained 26 days after transplant. This receptor was obtained from a human patient who received an intestinal transplant, so some T cells may come from the graft donor. CDR3 amino acids: CASSSAGTGELFF. For the CDR3, the DNA is TGTGCCAGCAGCTCCGCAGGGACCGGGGAGCTGTTTTTT.